The next 27 T cell receptor beta chains were all read from a single sample in a study of cytomegalovirus exposure and HLA in healthy donors (dated by TCRdb to about 2017). Library creation used the immunoSEQ multiplex PCR assay. A mixture of 60 forward primers for TCR Vbeta segments and 13 reverse primers for TCR Jbeta segments was used in the multiplex PCR. In its TCRdb copy, this immuneACCESS table keeps in-frame sequences only and misses some clones. Where compared with another copy, unresolved V genes explain less than half of these, and the others have no known cause. The sample profile shows 100,000 to 150,000 clones; roughly four fifths of them were found once. 3.6% of the sample goes to the ten largest clones. Material for sequencing was PBMCs. Receptor source: a woman aged 40 to 49 in good health and CMV-seropositive.

The rearrangement joins TRBV6-5 to TRBJ1-2, with 7 bases fitting TRBD1. J lost 8 bases, V lost 5 bases, and 2 bases had no gene match. CDR1 and CDR2 (germline): MNHEY, SVGAGI. The CDR3 contains 11 residues. The CDR3 region is CASSDRVGYTF. CDR3 DNA: TGTGCCAGCAGTGACAGGGTGGGCTACACCTTC.

The CDR3 reads CASSGGQARAEQFF. DNA of the CDR3: TGTGCCAGCAGCGGGGGACAGGCCCGGGCTGAGCAGTTCTTC. This chain connects TRBV9 to TRBJ2-1; TRBD1 aligns across 8 bases. Germline lookup yields CDR1 SGDLS and CDR2 YYNGEE. The CDR3 is 14 residues long. V was pared by 3 bases and J by 9 bases, with 8 bases of the junction left unmatched.

In its sample, this clone was seen a few times. V and J are TRBV5-6 and TRBJ2-1; a weak D match, TRBD1 (5 bases). CDR1 and CDR2 (germline): SGHDT, YYEEEE. This CDR3 has 15 amino acids. Trimming removed 1 base from V and 2 bases from J, with 10 bases in between. The CDR3 here is CASSLLQGTYNEQFF. CDR3 bases: TGTGCCAGCAGCTTGCTCCAGGGAACCTACAATGAGCAGTTCTTC.

V is TRBV12-5 and J is TRBJ2-3, with a tentative D call TRBD1 (6 bases). The CDR3 is 16 amino acids. Germline CDR1 and CDR2: LGHNT and FRNRAP. Trimming removed 4 bases from V and 2 bases from J, with 16 bases in between. This chain's CDR3 is CASGSVTGPNTDTQYF. The CDR3 DNA reads as TGTGCTAGTGGTTCGGTAACAGGGCCGAACACAGATACGCAGTATTTT.

The chain is built from TRBV27 and TRBJ2-1; TRBD2 might be the D (6 bases). Deletions cut 6 bases from V and 5 bases from J, with 23 bases between. The CDR3 spans 17 residues. Germline CDR1 MNHEY, CDR2 SMNVEV (reference sequence). The CDR3 loop reads CASSHSGWDSPHNEQFF. The CDR3, as DNA: TGTGCCAGCAGCCACTCGGGGTGGGACTCGCCGCACAATGAGCAGTTCTTC.

This CDR3 reads CASSEPDRMDEKLFF. The CDR3 nucleotides read TGTGCCAGCAGTGAGCCGGACAGGATGGATGAAAAACTGTTTTTT. The chain combines TRBV25-1 with TRBJ1-4; 7 nucleotides agree with TRBD1. The CDR3 runs to 15 residues. CDR1 MGHDK and CDR2 SYGVNS come from the germline V gene. Trimming cost V 3 bases and J 6 bases; bases outside gene matches: 7.

The count of this clone is one. The V call is TRBV5-1, the J call TRBJ2-1; no firm D call. Per the germline V gene, CDR1 is SGHRS and CDR2 is YFSETQ. This CDR3 has 13 amino acids. V was clipped by 5 bases and J by 7 bases, with 13 bases between them. CDR3 DNA sequence: TGCGCCAGCAGTCCGTTGCGTACTAATGAGCAGTTCTTC. Protein sequence: CASSPLRTNEQFF. The full variable domain, in which reference TRBV5-1 and TRBJ2-1 provide the parts outside the CDR3, is KAGVTQTPRYLIKTRGQQVTLSCSPISGHRSVSWYQQTPGQGLQFLFEYFSETQRNKGNFPGRFSGRQFSNSRSEMNVSTLELGDSALYLCASSPLRTNEQFFGPGTRLTVL.

The V gene is TRBV4-1, the J gene TRBJ2-7; possibly TRBD1 for D (5 bases). V was pared by 4 bases and J by 2 bases, with 15 bases between. CDR1 and CDR2 from the germline V gene are MGHRA and YSYEKL. The CDR3 is made up of 15 amino acids. The CDR3 here is CASSPQVTVAYEQYF. The CDR3 DNA reads as TGCGCCAGCAGCCCACAAGTGACAGTGGCCTACGAGCAGTACTTC.

This clone was seen a few times. The gene calls are TRBV7-6 and TRBJ1-2; TRBD1 is a possible D gene (6 bases). V gave up 6 bases and J gave up 9 bases, with 14 bases separating them. The germline CDR1 and CDR2 sequences are SGHVS and FNYEAQ. CDR3 size: 12 residues. CDR3 region: CASSPDRASYTF. The CDR3 nucleotides are TGTGCCAGCAGTCCGGACAGAGCGAGCTACACCTTC.

The J gene is TRBJ2-2, the V gene TRBV6-5; D is possibly TRBD2 (5 bases). Germline loops: CDR1 MNHEY, CDR2 SVGAGI. V shed 0 bases and J shed 5 bases, with 13 bases lying between them. The CDR3 totals 16 residues. The CDR3: CASSYSNSGVTGELFF. CDR3 DNA sequence: TGTGCCAGCAGTTACTCAAATTCCGGGGTGACCGGGGAGCTGTTTTTT.

In regard to this clone: Other DNA sequences within the sample encode an identical CDR3. The CDR3: CASSLRNEQFF. The CDR3 DNA is TGTGCCAGCAGTTTGCGGAATGAGCAGTTCTTC. This sequence joins TRBV28 and TRBJ2-1; D is undetermined. Per the germline V gene, CDR1 is MDHEN and CDR2 is SYDVKM. The CDR3 is 11 amino acids. Trimming pared 3 bases from V and 7 bases from J, leaving 4 bases between.

This clone was seen once. V is TRBV7-8 and J is TRBJ1-2, with no clear D. Trimming removed 5 bases from V and 0 bases from J, with 7 bases in between. The CDR3 has 13 residues. Germline CDR1 reads SGHVS; CDR2 reads FQNEAQ. The CDR3 sequence: CASSPAANYGYTF. CDR3 DNA sequence: TGTGCCAGCAGCCCAGCGGCTAACTATGGCTACACCTTC.

V usage is TRBV19 and J usage is TRBJ2-7; maybe TRBD2 (6 bases). Germline-derived CDR1 and CDR2 are LNHDA and SQIVND (reference sequence). V lost 5 bases and J 0 bases, leaving 11 bases between the germline ends. This CDR3 has 14 residues. The CDR3 nucleotides are TGTGCCAGTAGTCATTGGGAGGACTCCTACGAGCAGTACTTC. Its translation is CASSHWEDSYEQYF.

This clone was picked up a small number of times. This sample also contains other DNA sequences that code for the same CDR3. This rearrangement joins TRBV5-4 to TRBJ2-3; 8 nucleotides align to TRBD2. V trimming: 2 bases; J trimming: 0 bases; junction bases outside the gene matches: 2. Per the germline V gene, CDR1 is SGHNT and CDR2 is YYREEE (reference sequence). This CDR3 comprises 15 residues. DNA for the CDR3: TGTGCCAGCAGCTTCCTAGCGGGTAGCACAGATACGCAGTATTTT. This encodes CASSFLAGSTDTQYF.

The gene calls are TRBV7-2 and TRBJ2-7; D gene ambiguous. CDR3 size: 15 residues. V lost 6 bases and J 2 bases, leaving 17 bases between the germline ends. Germline CDR1 is SGHTA and CDR2 is FQGNSA. In nucleotides, the CDR3 is TGTGCCAGCAGGCCCGACCCAAGACTCACCTACGAGCAGTACTTC. Translated, it gives CASRPDPRLTYEQYF.

The chain couples TRBV7-9 to TRBJ1-5; D is unresolved. The CDR3 totals 12 residues. Germline CDR1 SEHNR, CDR2 FQNEAQ (reference sequence). The germline V and J ends were trimmed by 0 bases and 6 bases, with 3 bases remaining between them. Here the CDR3 DNA reads TGTGCCAGCAGCTTAGCGGCTCAGCCCCAGCATTTT. It codes for CASSLAAQPQHF.

The genes are TRBV5-1 and TRBJ1-4; 8 nucleotides align to TRBD1. The CDR3 covers 15 residues. Losses at the gene ends were 4 bases for V and 6 bases for J; bases not matched to a gene: 8. Germline V gene data show CDR1 as SGHRS and CDR2 as YFSETQ. This CDR3 is CASSREGQGDEKLFF. The DNA for the CDR3 is TGCGCCAGCAGCAGGGAAGGACAGGGAGATGAAAAACTGTTTTTT.

The chain combines TRBV29-1 with TRBJ2-5; D is uncertain. With 3 bases removed from V and 3 bases from J, the gap between germline ends came to 8 bases. The CDR3 runs to 12 residues. Germline V gives CDR1 SQVTM, CDR2 ANQGSEA. The CDR3 sequence is CSVDAIEETQYF. Here the CDR3 DNA reads TGCAGCGTTGACGCTATAGAAGAGACCCAGTACTTC. Full variable domain (remainder filled in from reference TRBV29-1 and TRBJ2-5): SAVISQKPSRDICQRGTSLTIQCQVDSQVTMMFWYRQQPGQSLTLIATANQGSEATYESGFVIDKFPISRPNLTFSTLTVSNMSPEDSSIYLCSVDAIEETQYFGPGTRLLVL.

This sequence joins TRBV9 and TRBJ2-5; 9 nucleotides align to TRBD2. This CDR3 has 14 residues. V lost 3 bases, J lost 5 bases, and 5 bases stayed unmatched. The V gene's germline CDR1 is SGDLS and CDR2 YYNGEE. CDR3 in amino acids: CASSGGTSWETQYF. The CDR3 bases are TGTGCCAGCAGCGGCGGGACTAGCTGGGAGACCCAGTACTTC.

This rearrangement joins TRBV7-2 to TRBJ2-4; 8 nucleotides agree with TRBD2. CDR1 and CDR2 from the germline V gene are SGHTA and FQGNSA. The CDR3 has 13 residues. Losses at the gene ends were 5 bases for V and 15 bases for J; bases not matched to a gene: 12. The CDR3 spells CASSTGGAPSLYF. CDR3 nucleotides: TGTGCCAGCAGCACCGGGGGGGCCCCAAGTTTGTACTTC.

This chain links TRBV11-2 with TRBJ2-5; 8 nucleotides line up with TRBD2. Germline values: CDR1 SGHAT, CDR2 FQNNGV. V was clipped by 5 bases and J by 4 bases; unmatched bases: 6. The CDR3 runs to 14 residues. The CDR3 sequence: CASSAGRAGETQYF. The CDR3 nucleotides are TGTGCCAGCAGCGCCGGGAGGGCCGGAGAGACCCAGTACTTC.

The chain is built from TRBV11-3 and TRBJ2-3, with 8 bases that match TRBD2. The CDR3 extends over 20 amino acids. After removal of 0 bases from V and 3 bases from J, the junction contained 17 bases not matched to a gene. The germline V gene has CDR1 SGHNT and CDR2 YENEEA. CDR3 in DNA: TGTGCCAGCAGCTTAGATCTAACGTGGGTGACTAGCGAAACTACAGATACGCAGTATTTT. Translated: CASSLDLTWVTSETTDTQYF.

The chain carries TRBV5-1 and TRBJ2-7; maybe TRBD2 (5 bases). V was clipped by 7 bases and J by 5 bases, with 10 bases between them. Per germline, CDR1 SGHRS and CDR2 YFSETQ. This CDR3 is built from 11 residues. This CDR3 reads CASLSGNEQYF. For the CDR3, the DNA is TGCGCCAGCCTCTCGGGGAACGAGCAGTACTTC.

V and J are TRBV12-2 and TRBJ2-1; TRBD2, the D gene given by the table, was not confirmed from the DNA. TRBV12-2 is annotated as a pseudogene. The CDR3 is 16 residues long. CDR3 sequence: CASRPAGRAGSNEQFF. The DNA for the CDR3 is TGTGCAAGTCGCCCAGCCGGCCGTGCGGGTAGCAATGAGCAGTTCTTC.

The genes are TRBV30 and TRBJ1-1, with D unresolved. Trimming left V 0 bases short and J 0 bases short, with 5 bases between. The CDR3 consists of 13 residues. Germline values: CDR1 GTSNPN, CDR2 SVGIG (reference sequence). CDR3 nucleotide sequence: TGTGCCTGGAGTGTACTGATGAACACTGAAGCTTTCTTT. Translating gives CAWSVLMNTEAFF.

V usage is TRBV29-1 and J usage is TRBJ2-1; TRBD2 matches 14 bases. Germline CDR1 and CDR2: SQVTM and ANQGSEA. There are 15 residues in the CDR3. The ends lost 1 base at V and 6 bases at J; junction bases unmatched: 2. This CDR3 is CSVEGLAGGSNEQFF. DNA for the CDR3: TGCAGCGTTGAAGGACTAGCGGGAGGGTCCAATGAGCAGTTCTTC.

In this sample, this clone turned up a few times. This chain links TRBV28 with TRBJ1-5; 7 bases fit TRBD1. The germline gives CDR1 MDHEN, CDR2 SYDVKM. V was clipped by 4 bases and J by 4 bases; unmatched bases: 7. CDR3 length equals 15 residues. The CDR3 region is CASSSLTGPNQPQHF. The CDR3 bases are TGTGCCAGCAGTTCTTTGACAGGGCCAAATCAGCCCCAGCATTTT.